This TCR beta chain was captured in a study of blood T cell repertoires in COVID-19. Overall study context: T cells, B-cell-depleted T cells, or PBMCs supplied cDNA or gDNA.

V dropped 4 bases and J dropped 4; count of bases not matched to a gene: 11. This CDR3 contains 17 residues. The germline V gene has CDR1 SGHRS and CDR2 YFSETQ. Authors' methods: It was from reference gene primer amplification that nucleated cell counts were estimated. Clones were sequenced by immunoSEQ multiplex PCR, and TCRdb holds only the in-frame ones, with some missing. The DNA gave D and trimming, while V, J and clone size come from that table. The data show about 210,000 clones, 85% to 90% seen once. J is TRBJ2-1 and V is TRBV5-1; 10 bases are a match to TRBD1. The sample was peripheral blood. The origin of this receptor is a woman aged 70-85 years with acute or convalescent COVID-19. The CDR3 nucleotides read TGCGCCAGCAGCGGAGGGGCCGGGACAGGGGCTTACAATGAGCAGTTCTTC. Residues: CASSGGAGTGAYNEQFF.